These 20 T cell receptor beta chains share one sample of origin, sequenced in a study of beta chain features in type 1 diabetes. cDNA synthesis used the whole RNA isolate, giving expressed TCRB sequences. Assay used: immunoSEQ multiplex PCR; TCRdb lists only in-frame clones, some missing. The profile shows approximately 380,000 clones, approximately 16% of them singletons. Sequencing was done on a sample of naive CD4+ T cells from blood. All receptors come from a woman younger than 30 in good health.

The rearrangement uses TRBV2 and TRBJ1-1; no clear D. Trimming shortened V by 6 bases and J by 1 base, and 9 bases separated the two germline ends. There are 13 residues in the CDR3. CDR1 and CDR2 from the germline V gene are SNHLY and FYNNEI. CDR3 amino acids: CASSRLQNTEAFF. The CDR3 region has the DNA TGTGCCAGCAGCAGATTACAGAACACTGAAGCTTTCTTT.

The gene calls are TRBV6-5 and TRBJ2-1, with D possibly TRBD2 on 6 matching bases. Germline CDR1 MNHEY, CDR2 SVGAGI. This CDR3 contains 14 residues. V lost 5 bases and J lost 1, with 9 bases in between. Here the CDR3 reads CASSRGSSYNEQFF. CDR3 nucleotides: TGTGCCAGCAGTCGGGGGTCATCCTACAATGAGCAGTTCTTC.

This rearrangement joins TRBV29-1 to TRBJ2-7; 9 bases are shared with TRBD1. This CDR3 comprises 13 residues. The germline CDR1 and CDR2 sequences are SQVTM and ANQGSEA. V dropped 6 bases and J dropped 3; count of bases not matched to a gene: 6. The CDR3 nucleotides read TGCAGCGTGAGGGGACAGGGCAACTACGAGCAGTACTTC. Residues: CSVRGQGNYEQYF.

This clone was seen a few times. As DNA, the CDR3 is TGTGCCAGCAGTTACGCCTGGACAGGGAATGTGGAGCAGTACTTC. This codes for CASSYAWTGNVEQYF. The chain has TRBV6-5 and TRBJ2-7; 8 positions agree with TRBD1. V lost 2 bases and J lost 7; bases outside the gene matches: 10. In germline, CDR1 is MNHEY, CDR2 SVGAGI. There are 15 residues in the CDR3.

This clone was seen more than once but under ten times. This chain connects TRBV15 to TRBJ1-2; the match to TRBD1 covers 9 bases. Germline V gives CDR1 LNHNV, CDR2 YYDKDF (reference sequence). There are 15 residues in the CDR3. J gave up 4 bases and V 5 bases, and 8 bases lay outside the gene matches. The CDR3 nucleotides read TGTGCCACCAGCCTTTACAGGGGGCGCGGCTATGGCTACACCTTC. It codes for CATSLYRGRGYGYTF.

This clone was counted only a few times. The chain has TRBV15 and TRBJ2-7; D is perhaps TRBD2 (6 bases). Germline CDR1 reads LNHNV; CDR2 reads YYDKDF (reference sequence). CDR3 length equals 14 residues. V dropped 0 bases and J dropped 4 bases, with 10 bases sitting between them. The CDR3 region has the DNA TGTGCCACCAGCAGAGAAGGGAGGAGGTACGAGCAGTACTTC. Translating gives CATSREGRRYEQYF.

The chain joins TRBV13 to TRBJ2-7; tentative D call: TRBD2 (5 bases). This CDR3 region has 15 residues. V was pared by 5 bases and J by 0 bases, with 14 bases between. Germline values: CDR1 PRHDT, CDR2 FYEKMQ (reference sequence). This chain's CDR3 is CASSGSARRSYEQYF. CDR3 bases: TGTGCCAGCAGCGGTAGCGCGAGGCGCTCCTACGAGCAGTACTTC.

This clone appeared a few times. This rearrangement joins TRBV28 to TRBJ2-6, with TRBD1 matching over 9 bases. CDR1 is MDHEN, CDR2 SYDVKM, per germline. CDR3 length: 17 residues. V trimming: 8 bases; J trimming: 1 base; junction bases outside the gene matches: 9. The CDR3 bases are TGTGCCAGCGTCTCCGGGACAGGGCTTTCTGGGGCCAACGTCCTGACTTTC. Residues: CASVSGTGLSGANVLTF.

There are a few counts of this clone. The chain's CDR3 is CASSLAPDRDYGYTF. DNA for the CDR3: TGTGCCAGCAGCTTGGCCCCAGACAGGGACTATGGCTACACCTTC. The chain joins TRBV5-6 to TRBJ1-2; TRBD1 aligns across 7 bases. The CDR3 is made up of 15 amino acids. V shed 0 bases and J 3 bases; nucleotides not matched to a gene: 5. Germline CDR1 SGHDT, CDR2 YYEEEE.

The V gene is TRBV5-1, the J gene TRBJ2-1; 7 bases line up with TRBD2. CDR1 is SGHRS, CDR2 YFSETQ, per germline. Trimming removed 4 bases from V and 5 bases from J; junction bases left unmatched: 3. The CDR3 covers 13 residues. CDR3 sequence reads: CASSTGTNNEQFF. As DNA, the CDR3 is TGCGCCAGCAGCACTGGGACTAACAATGAGCAGTTCTTC.

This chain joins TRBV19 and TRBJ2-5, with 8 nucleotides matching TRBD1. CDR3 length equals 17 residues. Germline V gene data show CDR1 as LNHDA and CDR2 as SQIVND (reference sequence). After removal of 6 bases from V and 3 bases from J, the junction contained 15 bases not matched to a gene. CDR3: CASSRLQGAYFKETQYF. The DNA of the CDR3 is TGTGCCAGTAGCAGACTTCAGGGGGCTTATTTCAAAGAGACCCAGTACTTC.

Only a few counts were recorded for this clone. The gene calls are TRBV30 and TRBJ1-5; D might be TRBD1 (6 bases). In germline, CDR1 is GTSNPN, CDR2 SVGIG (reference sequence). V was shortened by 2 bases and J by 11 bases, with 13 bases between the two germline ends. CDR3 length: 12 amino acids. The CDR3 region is CAWSQGNVAQHF. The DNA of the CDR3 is TGTGCCTGGAGTCAGGGGAATGTGGCCCAGCATTTT.

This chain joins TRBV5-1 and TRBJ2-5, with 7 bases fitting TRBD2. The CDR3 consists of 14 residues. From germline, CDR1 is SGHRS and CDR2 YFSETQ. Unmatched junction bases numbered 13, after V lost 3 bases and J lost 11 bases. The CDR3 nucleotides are TGCGCCAGCAGCTCAGCGGGACCCGTACGAGAGCAGTACTTC. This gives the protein CASSSAGPVREQYF.

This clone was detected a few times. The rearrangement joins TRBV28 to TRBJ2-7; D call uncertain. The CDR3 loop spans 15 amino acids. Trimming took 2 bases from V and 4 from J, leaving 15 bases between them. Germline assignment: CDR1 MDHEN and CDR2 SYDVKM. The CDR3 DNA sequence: TGTGCCAGCAGTTTAAGTTTAGGCAGGTCGTACGAGCAGTACTTC. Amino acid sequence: CASSLSLGRSYEQYF.

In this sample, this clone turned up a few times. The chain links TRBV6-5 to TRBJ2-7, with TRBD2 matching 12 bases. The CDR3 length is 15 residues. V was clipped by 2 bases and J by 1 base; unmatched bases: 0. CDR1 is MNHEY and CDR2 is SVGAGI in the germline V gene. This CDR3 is CASSYGLAGSYEQYF. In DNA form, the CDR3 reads TGTGCCAGCAGTTACGGACTAGCGGGGTCCTACGAGCAGTACTTC.

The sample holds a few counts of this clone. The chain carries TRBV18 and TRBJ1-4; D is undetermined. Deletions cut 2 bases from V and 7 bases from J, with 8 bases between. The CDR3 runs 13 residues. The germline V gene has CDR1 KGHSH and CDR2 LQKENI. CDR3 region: CASSPTEGEKLFF. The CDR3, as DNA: TGTGCCAGCTCACCAACAGAGGGTGAAAAACTGTTTTTT.

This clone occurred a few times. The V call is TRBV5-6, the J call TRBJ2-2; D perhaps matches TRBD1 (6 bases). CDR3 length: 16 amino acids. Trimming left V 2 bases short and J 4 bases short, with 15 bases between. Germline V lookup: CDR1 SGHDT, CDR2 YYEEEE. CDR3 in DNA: TGTGCCAGCAGCTTCGTCCGCAGGGGTGCCACCGGGGAGCTGTTTTTT. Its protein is CASSFVRRGATGELFF.

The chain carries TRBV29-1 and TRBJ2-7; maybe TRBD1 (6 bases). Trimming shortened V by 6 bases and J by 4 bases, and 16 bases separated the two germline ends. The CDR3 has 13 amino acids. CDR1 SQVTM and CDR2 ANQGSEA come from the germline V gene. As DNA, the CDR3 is TGCAGCGTCCGGGACACCATTTCATACGAGCAGTACTTC. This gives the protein CSVRDTISYEQYF.

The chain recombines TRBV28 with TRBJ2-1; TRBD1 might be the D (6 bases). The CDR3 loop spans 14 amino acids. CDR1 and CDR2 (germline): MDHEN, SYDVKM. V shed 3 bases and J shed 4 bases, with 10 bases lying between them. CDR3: CASSLGHPYNEQFF. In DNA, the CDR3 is TGTGCCAGCAGTTTGGGACACCCTTACAATGAGCAGTTCTTC.

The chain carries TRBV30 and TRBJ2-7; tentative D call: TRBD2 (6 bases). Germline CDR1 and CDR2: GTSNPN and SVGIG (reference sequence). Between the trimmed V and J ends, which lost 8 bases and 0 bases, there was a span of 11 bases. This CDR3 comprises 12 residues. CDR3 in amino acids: CALAGSSYEQYF. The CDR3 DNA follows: TGTGCCCTCGCCGGGAGCTCCTACGAGCAGTACTTC.